This T cell receptor (beta chain) was recorded in a study of PD-1 blockade in classical Hodgkin lymphoma. Broader study findings: Excluded were patients who started nivolumab under 1 year after ASCT, a group that had lower diversity. Repertoire differences lack defined causes, possibly disease activity or prior therapy. Before treatment, TCR diversity in newly diagnosed patients was reportedly lower than in healthy donors.

Using immunoSEQ multiplex PCR, the repertoire was profiled, and TCRdb retains in-frame clones only, with some absent. The data show approximately 57,000 clones, with 85% to 95% seen just once and roughly 10% held by the top ten. Each patient relapsed following autologous stem cell transplantation, and prior brentuximab vedotin exposure differed. Progressive disease, partial response or complete response was each patient's best response. Only one count was recorded for this clone. The antigen is unknown. Per the germline V gene, CDR1 is SGHDT and CDR2 is YYEEEE. The CDR3 contains 14 residues. V was shortened by 0 bases and J by 5 bases, with 12 bases between the two germline ends.

The sample was peripheral blood mononuclear cells (PBMCs), taken before the second cycle of nivolumab. This TCR was recovered from a human donor with classical Hodgkin lymphoma. The chain is built from TRBV5-6 and TRBJ2-7; tentative D call: TRBD2 (5 bases). CDR3 DNA: TGTGCCAGCAGCTTGGTAGGAGGTTCCAACGAGCAGTACTTC. It is translated as CASSLVGGSNEQYF. Variable domain in full (rest from reference TRBV5-6 and TRBJ2-7): DAGVTQSPTHLIKTRGQQVTLRCSPKSGHDTVSWYQQALGQGPQFIFQYYEEEERQRGNFPDRFSGHQFPNYSSELNVNALLLGDSALYLCASSLVGGSNEQYFGPGTRLTVT.